The count of the clone carrying this TCR beta chain is one. The antigen is unknown. The data belong to a study of T cell responses to AZD1222 COVID-19 vaccine. Study-level background: Researchers grouped second doses given at about 4 or about 12 weeks into one pool.

The V and J ends lost 8 bases and 6 bases, in that order; junction bases with no gene match: 14. Germline-derived CDR1 and CDR2 are SNHLY and FYNNEI. The CDR3 length is 15 residues. Notes on the study in general: The donor cohort was predominantly white British with a female majority, and clonal diversity may have been underestimated. It was only after the peak T cell response that any repertoires were sampled. Reports indicate that nearly half of spike-specific TCRs are directed at unmutated variant regions.

Sequencing used immunoSEQ multiplex PCR; TCRdb keeps in-frame clones, though not all of them. This sample yields over 110,000 clones, of which around 93% are seen a single time; approximately 5.3% belongs to the top ten. This clonotype was obtained from an adult in good health. Material: peripheral blood, obtained on day 0 of AZD1222 vaccination. The chain joins TRBV2 to TRBJ1-2; 8 nucleotides line up with TRBD1. In DNA form, the CDR3 reads TGTGCCAGCTATCCATACAGGGGGTCTGCGAATGGCTACACCTTC. It specifies CASYPYRGSANGYTF.